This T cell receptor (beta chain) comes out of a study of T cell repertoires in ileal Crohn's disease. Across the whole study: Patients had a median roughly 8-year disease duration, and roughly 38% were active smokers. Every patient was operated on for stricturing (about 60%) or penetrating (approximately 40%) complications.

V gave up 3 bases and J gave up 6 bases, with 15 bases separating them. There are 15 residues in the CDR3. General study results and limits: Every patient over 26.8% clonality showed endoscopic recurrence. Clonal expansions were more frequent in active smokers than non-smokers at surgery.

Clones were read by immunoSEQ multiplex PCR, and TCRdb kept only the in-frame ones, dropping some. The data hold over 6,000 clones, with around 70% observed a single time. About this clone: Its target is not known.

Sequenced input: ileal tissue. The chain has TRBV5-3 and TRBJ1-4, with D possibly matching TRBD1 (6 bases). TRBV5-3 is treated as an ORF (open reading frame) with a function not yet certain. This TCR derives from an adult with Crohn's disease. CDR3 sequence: CARSSRGLMDEKLFF. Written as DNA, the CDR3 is TGTGCCAGAAGCTCCAGGGGTCTCATGGATGAAAAACTGTTTTTT.